The source of this TCR beta chain is a study of response to subunit inactivated influenza vaccine (dated by TCRdb to 2016 to 2018). Broadly, across the study: To follow how T cells responded to a trivalent subunit inactivated influenza vaccine, the researchers relied on deep quantitative profiling of the T cell receptor repertoire. Points the paper makes about the study in general: According to the authors, only a limited number of new T cells may be recruited by each seasonal influenza vaccination.

As concerns this clonotype: No antigen is known for it. Nothing much larger sits one base from this clone, and base qualities are not available.

From a lookup of the germline V gene, CDR1 and CDR2 are MNHNS and SASEGT. From the cysteine up to the phenylalanine, the CDR3 has a length of 15 residues. The retained sequence is limited to the CDR3, 45 bases, with the frame set at the first base. V sheds 6 bases and J sheds 6 bases, leaving 19 bases between their ends. Library generation was performed with RT-PCR. The sequencer listed for this sample is Illumina HiSeq 2500. The public reads were reprocessed in TCRdb via fastp at Q25 and MiXCR, keeping in-frame beta chains. CDR3 protein sequences are deduplicated, and each keeps its most common genes and DNA. This sample has under 850,000 distinct CDR3 sequences in its table, and around 20% of those were observed once. The top ten clonotypes cover about a tenth of the sample.

The chain uses TRBV6-1 and TRBJ2-3; possibly the D gene is TRBD2, per 6 matching bases. The sample in question was PBMCs from blood, obtained approximately 5 days after vaccination. The receptor was derived from a middle-aged man who received an inactivated influenza vaccine. Donor details come from another sample of the same person, matched by shared clones. The nucleotide sequence reads as follows: TGTGCCAGCAGCCTCGGGACTGTCCGGGTTGATACGCAGTATTTT. Its translation reads: CASSLGTVRVDTQYF.